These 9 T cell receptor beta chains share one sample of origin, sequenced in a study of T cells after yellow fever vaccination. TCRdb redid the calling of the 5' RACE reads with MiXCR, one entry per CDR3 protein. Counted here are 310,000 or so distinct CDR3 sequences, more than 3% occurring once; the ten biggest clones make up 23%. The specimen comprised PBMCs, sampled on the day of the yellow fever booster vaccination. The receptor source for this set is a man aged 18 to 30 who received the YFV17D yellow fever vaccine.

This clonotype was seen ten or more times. The DNA for the CDR3 is TGCAGCGTTGACGGGACTAGCGGATACACAGATACGCAGTATTTT. It encodes CSVDGTSGYTDTQYF. The genes are TRBV29-1 and TRBJ2-3; 11 bases align to TRBD2. The CDR3 sequence is 15 residues long. Per the germline V gene, CDR1 is SQVTM and CDR2 is ANQGSEA. The V gene end was trimmed by 3 bases and the J gene end by 2 bases; junction bases not matched to a gene: 4.

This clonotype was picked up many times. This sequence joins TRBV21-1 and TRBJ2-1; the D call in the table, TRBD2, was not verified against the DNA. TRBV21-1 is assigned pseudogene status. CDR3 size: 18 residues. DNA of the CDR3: TGTGCCAGCAGCAACCCAGTTGTTAGCGGGGGCTCCTACAATGAGCAGTTCTTC. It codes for CASSNPVVSGGSYNEQFF.

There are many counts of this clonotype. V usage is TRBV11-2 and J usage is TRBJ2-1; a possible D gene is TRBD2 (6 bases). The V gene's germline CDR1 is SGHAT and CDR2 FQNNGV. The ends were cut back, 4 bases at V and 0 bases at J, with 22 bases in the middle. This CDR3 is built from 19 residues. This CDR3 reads CASSSRAAGAPSSYNEQFF. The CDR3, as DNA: TGTGCCAGCAGCTCCAGGGCAGCGGGCGCCCCGAGCTCCTACAATGAGCAGTTCTTC. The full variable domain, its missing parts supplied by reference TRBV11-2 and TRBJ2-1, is EAGVAQSPRYKIIEKRQSVAFWCNPISGHATLYWYQQILGQGPKLLIQFQNNGVVDDSQLPKDRFSAERLKGVDSTLKIQPAKLEDSAVYLCASSSRAAGAPSSYNEQFFGPGTRLTVL.

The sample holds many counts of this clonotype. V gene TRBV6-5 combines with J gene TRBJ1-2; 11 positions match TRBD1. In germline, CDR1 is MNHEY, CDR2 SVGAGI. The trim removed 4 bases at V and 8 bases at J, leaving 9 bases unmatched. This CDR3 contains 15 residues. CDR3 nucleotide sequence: TGTGCCAGCAGTTCCCTCCGGGACAGGGGGATAGGCTACACCTTC. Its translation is CASSSLRDRGIGYTF.

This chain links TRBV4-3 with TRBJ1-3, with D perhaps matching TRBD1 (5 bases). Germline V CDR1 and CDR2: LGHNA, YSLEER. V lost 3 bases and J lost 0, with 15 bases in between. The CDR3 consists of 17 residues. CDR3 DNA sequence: TGCGCCAGCAGCCAGGGGAGAGCGACAGTCTCTGGAAACACCATATATTTT. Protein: CASSQGRATVSGNTIYF.

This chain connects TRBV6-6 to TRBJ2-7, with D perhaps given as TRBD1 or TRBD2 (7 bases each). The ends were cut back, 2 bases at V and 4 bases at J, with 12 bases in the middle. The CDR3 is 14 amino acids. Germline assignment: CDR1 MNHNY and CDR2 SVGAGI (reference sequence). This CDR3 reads CASSYGRGGYEQYV. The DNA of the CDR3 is TGTGCCAGCAGTTACGGCAGGGGGGGTTACGAGCAGTACGTC.

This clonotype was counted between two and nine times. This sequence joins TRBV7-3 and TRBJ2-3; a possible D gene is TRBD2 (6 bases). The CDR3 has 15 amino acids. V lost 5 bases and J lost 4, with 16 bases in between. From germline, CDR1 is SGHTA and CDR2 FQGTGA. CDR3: CASSLRWGGPDTQYF. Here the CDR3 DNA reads TGTGCCAGCAGCCTCCGGTGGGGAGGCCCAGATACGCAGTATTTT.

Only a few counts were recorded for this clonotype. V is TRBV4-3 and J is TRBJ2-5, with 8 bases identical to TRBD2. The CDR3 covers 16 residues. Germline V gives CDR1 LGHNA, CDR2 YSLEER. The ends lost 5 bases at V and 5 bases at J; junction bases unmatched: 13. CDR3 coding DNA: TGCGCCAGCAGCTCAACCCCCGGGGGGGTTTTTGAGACCCAGTACTTC. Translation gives CASSSTPGGVFETQYF.

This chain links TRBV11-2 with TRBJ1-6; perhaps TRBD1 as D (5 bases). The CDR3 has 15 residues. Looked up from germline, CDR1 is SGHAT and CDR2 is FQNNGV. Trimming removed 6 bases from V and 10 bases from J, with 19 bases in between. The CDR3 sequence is CASSHLAQGKSPLHF. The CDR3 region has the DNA TGTGCCAGCAGTCATCTCGCGCAGGGAAAATCACCCCTCCACTTT.